What follows are 20 T cell receptor beta chains derived from one specimen sequenced in a study of T cell responses to AZD1222 COVID-19 vaccine. Assay used: immunoSEQ multiplex PCR; TCRdb lists only in-frame clones, some missing. The sample records some 150,000 clones, more than 70% being singletons. Material: peripheral blood, obtained 28 days after the second AZD1222 dose. The receptors were sampled from an adult who received the AZD1222 COVID-19 vaccine.

This chain uses TRBV27 with TRBJ1-5; maybe TRBD1 (5 bases). Trimming removed 5 bases at V and 1 base at J, with 12 bases between. Germline values: CDR1 MNHEY, CDR2 SMNVEV (reference sequence). The CDR3 has 15 residues. The CDR3 DNA reads as TGTGCCAGCAGTCCGGGGACGGTGAGCAATCAGCCCCAGCATTTT. This encodes CASSPGTVSNQPQHF.

This chain connects TRBV10-3 to TRBJ1-6, with 11 bases matching TRBD1. Germline V gene sequence: CDR1 ENHRY, CDR2 SYGVKD. V lost 10 bases and J lost 8; bases outside the gene matches: 7. The CDR3 extends over 14 amino acids. In DNA form, the CDR3 reads TGTGCCACCGCACCGGGACAGGGGGATTCACCCCTCCACTTT. Amino acids: CATAPGQGDSPLHF.

The J gene is TRBJ2-2, the V gene TRBV10-1; weak D call: TRBD2 (6 bases). The CDR3 is made up of 11 amino acids. Germline V lookup: CDR1 WNHNN, CDR2 SYGVQD (reference sequence). V dropped 11 bases and J dropped 6 bases, with 10 bases sitting between them. This CDR3 is CASGEAGELFF. CDR3 DNA: TGCGCCTCCGGGGAGGCCGGGGAGCTGTTTTTT.

The rearrangement joins TRBV7-7 to TRBJ2-1; weak D call: TRBD2 (5 bases). V was trimmed by 6 bases and J by 5 bases, leaving 11 bases between them. The length of the CDR3 is 13 residues. Germline V gene lookup returns CDR1 SSHAT and CDR2 FNYEAQ (reference sequence). The CDR3 spells CASSPSEDNEQFF. In DNA form, the CDR3 reads TGTGCCAGCAGTCCCTCGGAGGACAATGAGCAGTTCTTC. Variable domain in full (rest from reference TRBV7-7 and TRBJ2-1): GAGVSQSPRYKVTKRGQDVTLRCDPISSHATLYWYQQALGQGPEFLTYFNYEAQPDKSGLPSDRFSAERPEGSISTLTIQRTEQRDSAMYRCASSPSEDNEQFFGPGTRLTVL.

The rearrangement links TRBV28 to TRBJ2-7; D is ambiguous. Germline CDR1 is MDHEN and CDR2 is SYDVKM. The V end was cut by 5 bases, the J end by 4 bases, with 18 bases between. The CDR3 totals 15 residues. The CDR3 loop reads CASSARAYPIYEQYF. In nucleotides, the CDR3 is TGTGCCAGCAGTGCCCGGGCCTATCCAATTTACGAGCAGTACTTC. The full variable domain, rest sourced from reference TRBV28 and TRBJ2-7, is DVKVTQSSRYLVKRTGEKVFLECVQDMDHENMFWYRQDPGLGLRLIYFSYDVKMKEKGDIPEGYSVSREKKERFSLILESASTNQTSMYLCASSARAYPIYEQYFGPGTRLTVT.

This chain joins TRBV4-2 and TRBJ2-5, with 12 bases aligning to TRBD2. This CDR3 comprises 17 residues. V was pared by 0 bases and J by 3 bases, with 5 bases of the junction left unmatched. Germline V lookup: CDR1 LGHNA, CDR2 YNFKEQ. The CDR3 here is CASSQDRRLAGEETQYF. CDR3 DNA: TGTGCCAGCAGCCAAGATCGGAGACTAGCGGGGGAAGAGACCCAGTACTTC.

The rearrangement joins TRBV28 to TRBJ1-2; D not certain. The CDR3 has 16 residues. Deletions cut 5 bases from V and 0 bases from J, with 16 bases between. Germline values: CDR1 MDHEN, CDR2 SYDVKM. CDR3 in amino acids: CASSDNGRFANYGYTF. In DNA form, the CDR3 reads TGTGCCAGCAGTGATAACGGGCGTTTCGCTAACTATGGCTACACCTTC.

This chain uses TRBV6-4 with TRBJ2-2, with TRBD2 matching over 9 bases. From germline, CDR1 is MRHNA and CDR2 SNTAGT. The CDR3 runs 18 residues. V lost 4 bases to trimming and J lost 0 bases; unmatched junction nucleotides: 9. The CDR3 loop reads CASSVGPLAGTNTGELFF. The CDR3 coding sequence is TGTGCCAGCAGTGTGGGCCCCCTAGCGGGGACGAACACCGGGGAGCTGTTTTTT.

This chain joins TRBV10-1 and TRBJ2-1; possible D gene TRBD2, 5 bases. The germline V and J ends were trimmed by 3 bases and 6 bases, with 9 bases remaining between them. The CDR3 runs 13 residues. Germline V CDR1 and CDR2: WNHNN, SYGVQD (reference sequence). This CDR3 reads CASSDGGSNEQFF. CDR3 coding DNA: TGCGCCAGCAGTGACGGTGGGAGCAATGAGCAGTTCTTC.

This clone was counted only a few times. One end of the junction fails to match germline, which may point to a read error. The chain recombines TRBV20-1 with TRBJ1-3; the match to TRBD1 covers 10 bases. The CDR3 totals 11 residues. Germline V lookup: CDR1 DFQATT, CDR2 SNEGSKA (reference sequence). The CDR3 DNA reads TGCAGTGCTCCCGACGGGGACAGGGGATTATTT. As protein: CSAPDGDRGLF.

The J gene is TRBJ2-3, the V gene TRBV5-1, with 10 bases that match TRBD2. This CDR3 has 16 amino acids. J was trimmed by 5 bases and V by 0 bases; bases with no gene match: 6. The germline gives CDR1 SGHRS, CDR2 YFSETQ. The CDR3 DNA reads TGCGCCAGCAGCTTGGCCTGGGCTAGCGGGAGAGATACGCAGTATTTT. Amino acid sequence: CASSLAWASGRDTQYF.

The V and J genes are TRBV5-1 and TRBJ1-1; D gene ambiguous. The germline V gene has CDR1 SGHRS and CDR2 YFSETQ. Trimming pared 0 bases from V and 8 bases from J, leaving 11 bases between. CDR3 length: 13 residues. CDR3 coding DNA: TGCGCCAGCAGCTTGGCCGGGTCGCGGGAAGCTTTCTTT. This translates into CASSLAGSREAFF.

The V call is TRBV7-9, the J call TRBJ2-2, with D perhaps matching TRBD2 (6 bases). From germline, CDR1 is SEHNR and CDR2 FQNEAQ (reference sequence). Trimming shortened V by 5 bases and J by 7 bases, and 23 bases separated the two germline ends. This CDR3 has 17 residues. The CDR3 region has the DNA TGTGCCAGCAGCGGGGCAGGCGGCGGGGCGTTGGTCGGGGAGCTGTTTTTT. Translating gives CASSGAGGGALVGELFF. Filled out from reference TRBV7-9 and TRBJ2-2, the complete variable domain reads DTGVSQNPRHKITKRGQNVTFRCDPISEHNRLYWYRQTLGQGPEFLTYFQNEAQLEKSRLLSDRFSAERPKGSFSTLEIQRTEQGDSAMYLCASSGAGGGALVGELFFGEGSRLTVL.

The CDR3 bases are TGTGCCAGCAGCCCCTTGACAACTGGAAACACCATATATTTT. Translation gives CASSPLTTGNTIYF. V usage is TRBV13 and J usage is TRBJ1-3; D is unclear. The V gene lost 5 bases and the J gene lost 2 bases, with 10 bases spanning the gap. Looked up from germline, CDR1 is PRHDT and CDR2 is FYEKMQ (reference sequence). This CDR3 comprises 14 residues. Full variable domain (missing parts from reference TRBV13 and TRBJ1-3): AAGVIQSPRHLIKEKRETATLKCYPIPRHDTVYWYQQGPGQDPQFLISFYEKMQSDKGSIPDRFSAQQFSDYHSELNMSSLELGDSALYFCASSPLTTGNTIYFGEGSWLTVV.

In this sample, this clone turned up once. The identical CDR3 is also encoded by other nucleotide sequences in the sample. The chain combines TRBV11-2 with TRBJ2-3, with D uncertain. Germline-derived CDR1 and CDR2 are SGHAT and FQNNGV. Trimming removed 3 bases from V and 1 base from J, with 5 bases in between. The CDR3 has 13 amino acids. CDR3 DNA: TGTGCCAGCAGCTTGGCAGGCACAGATACGCAGTATTTT. Protein: CASSLAGTDTQYF.

This clone has a handful of counts. The chain joins TRBV2 to TRBJ2-7; either TRBD1 or TRBD2 may fit D (6 bases each). The CDR3 sequence is 13 residues long. Germline V gene data show CDR1 as SNHLY and CDR2 as FYNNEI. The germline V and J ends were trimmed by 3 bases and 6 bases, with 12 bases remaining between them. The CDR3 DNA is TGTGCCAGCAGTGAGGTACAGGGAGGCGAGCAGTACTTC. This gives the protein CASSEVQGGEQYF.

V gene TRBV7-2 combines with J gene TRBJ1-1; no clear D gene. Trimming stripped 2 bases from V and 2 bases from J, with 9 bases between. The V gene's germline CDR1 is SGHTA and CDR2 FQGNSA. CDR3 length: 14 amino acids. CDR3 in amino acids: CASSLYWGNTEAFF. Here the CDR3 DNA reads TGTGCCAGCAGCTTATATTGGGGAAACACTGAAGCTTTCTTT. Filled out from reference TRBV7-2 and TRBJ1-1, the complete variable domain reads GAGVSQSPSNKVTEKGKDVELRCDPISGHTALYWYRQSLGQGLEFLIYFQGNSAPDKSGLPSDRFSAERTGGSVSTLTIQRTQQEDSAVYLCASSLYWGNTEAFFGQGTRLTVV.

This chain uses TRBV4-1 with TRBJ2-1, with D hard to call. V was cut by 1 base and J by 6 bases, with 13 bases left in between. The CDR3 totals 15 residues. Per germline, CDR1 MGHRA and CDR2 YSYEKL. CDR3 region: CASSQGSGVPNEQFF. The DNA for the CDR3 is TGCGCCAGCAGCCAAGGGTCTGGAGTTCCCAATGAGCAGTTCTTC.

The chain couples TRBV29-1 to TRBJ1-6; TRBD1 matches at 8 bases. Per the germline V gene, CDR1 is SQVTM and CDR2 is ANQGSEA. V lost 7 bases to trimming and J lost 6 bases; unmatched junction nucleotides: 11. This CDR3 is 15 amino acids long. The CDR3 protein is CSARATGDGNSPLHF. The CDR3 DNA reads TGCAGCGCACGCGCGACAGGGGATGGTAATTCACCCCTCCACTTT.

The V call is TRBV28, the J call TRBJ1-2; D not certain. CDR3 length equals 10 residues. Germline loops: CDR1 MDHEN, CDR2 SYDVKM. The CDR3 spells CAAFGYGYTF. DNA for the CDR3: TGTGCGGCATTCGGCTATGGCTACACCTTC.